This T cell receptor (beta chain) originates from a study of blood T cell repertoires in COVID-19. On the study more broadly: The United States, Italy and Spain provided the acute and convalescent COVID-19 samples. From T cells, B-cell-depleted T cells, or PBMCs came the material, which was cDNA or gDNA.

Data came from immunoSEQ multiplex PCR; TCRdb stores just in-frame clones and leaves some out. There are around 120,000 clones in the sample; less than 75% occur only once, and under 0.95% lies in the top ten. The CDR3 length is 18 residues. The J segment lost 0 bases and the V segment lost 5 bases, leaving 12 bases of the junction unmatched. The V gene's germline CDR1 is MNHNY and CDR2 SVGAGI (reference sequence). The origin of this receptor is a human donor with acute or convalescent COVID-19. The donor label of this sample is uncertain. This chain links TRBV6-6 with TRBJ1-5; 8 bases align to TRBD1. The sequenced material came from peripheral blood. CDR3 amino acids: CASSPSLGQAYSNQPQHF. The CDR3 DNA reads as TGTGCCAGCAGTCCTTCACTGGGACAGGCTTATAGCAATCAGCCCCAGCATTTT.